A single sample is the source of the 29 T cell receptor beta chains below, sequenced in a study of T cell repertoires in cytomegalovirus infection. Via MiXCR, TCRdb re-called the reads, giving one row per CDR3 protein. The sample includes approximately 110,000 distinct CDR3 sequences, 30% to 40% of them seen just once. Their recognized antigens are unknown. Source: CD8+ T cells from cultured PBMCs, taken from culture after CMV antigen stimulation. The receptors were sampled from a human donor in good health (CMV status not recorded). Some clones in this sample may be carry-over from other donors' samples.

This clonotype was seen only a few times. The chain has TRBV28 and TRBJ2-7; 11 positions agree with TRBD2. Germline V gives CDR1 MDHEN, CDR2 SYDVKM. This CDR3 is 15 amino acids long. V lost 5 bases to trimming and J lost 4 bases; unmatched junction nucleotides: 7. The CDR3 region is CASSTGWTSGYEQYF. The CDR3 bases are TGTGCCAGCAGTACGGGGTGGACTAGCGGGTACGAGCAGTACTTC. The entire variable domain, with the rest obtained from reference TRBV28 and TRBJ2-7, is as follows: DVKVTQSSRYLVKRTGEKVFLECVQDMDHENMFWYRQDPGLGLRLIYFSYDVKMKEKGDIPEGYSVSREKKERFSLILESASTNQTSMYLCASSTGWTSGYEQYFGPGTRLTVT.

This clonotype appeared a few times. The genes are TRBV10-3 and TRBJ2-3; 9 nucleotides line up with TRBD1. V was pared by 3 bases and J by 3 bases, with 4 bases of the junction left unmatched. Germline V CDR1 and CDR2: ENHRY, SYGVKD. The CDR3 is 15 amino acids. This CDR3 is CAISEQGAVTDTQYF. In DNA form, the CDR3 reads TGTGCCATCAGTGAACAGGGGGCAGTAACAGATACGCAGTATTTT.

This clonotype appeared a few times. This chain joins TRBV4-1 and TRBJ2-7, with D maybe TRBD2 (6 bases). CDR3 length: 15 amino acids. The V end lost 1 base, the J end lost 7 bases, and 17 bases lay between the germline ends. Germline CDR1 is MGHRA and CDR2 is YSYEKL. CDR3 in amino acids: CASSQVGDLAKEQYF. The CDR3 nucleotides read TGCGCCAGCAGCCAAGTAGGGGATCTAGCGAAGGAGCAGTACTTC.

CDR3 nucleotide sequence: TGTGCCAGCAGATGGGACATTCCCCGCGGCACTGAAGCTTTCTTT. The encoded protein is CASRWDIPRGTEAFF. The chain joins TRBV11-1 to TRBJ1-1, with D perhaps TRBD1 (6 bases). Germline V gene lookup returns CDR1 SGHAT and CDR2 FQDESV (reference sequence). CDR3 length: 15 residues. The V end was cut by 6 bases, the J end by 4 bases, with 18 bases between.

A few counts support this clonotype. DNA for the CDR3: TGCAGTGCTAGAGACGGGGACAGAAATAATTCACCCCTCCACTTT. It yields the protein CSARDGDRNNSPLHF. The chain couples TRBV20-1 to TRBJ1-6; 7 bases are a match to TRBD1. The CDR3 is made up of 15 amino acids. V lost 0 bases and J lost 5; bases outside the gene matches: 4. Germline values: CDR1 DFQATT, CDR2 SNEGSKA (reference sequence).

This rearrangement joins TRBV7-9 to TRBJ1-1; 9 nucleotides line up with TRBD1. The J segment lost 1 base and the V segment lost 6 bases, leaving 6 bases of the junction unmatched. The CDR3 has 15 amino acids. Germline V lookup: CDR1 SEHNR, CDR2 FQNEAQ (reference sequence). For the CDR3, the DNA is TGTGCCAGCAGTTCAAAGACAGGGGGGAACACTGAAGCTTTCTTT. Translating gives CASSSKTGGNTEAFF.

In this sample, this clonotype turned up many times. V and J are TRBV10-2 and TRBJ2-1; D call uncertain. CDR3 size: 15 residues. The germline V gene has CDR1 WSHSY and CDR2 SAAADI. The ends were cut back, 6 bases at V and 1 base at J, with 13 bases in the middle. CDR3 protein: CASRSLGLSYNEQFF. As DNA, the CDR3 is TGCGCCAGCAGGAGCCTTGGGCTTTCCTACAATGAGCAGTTCTTC.

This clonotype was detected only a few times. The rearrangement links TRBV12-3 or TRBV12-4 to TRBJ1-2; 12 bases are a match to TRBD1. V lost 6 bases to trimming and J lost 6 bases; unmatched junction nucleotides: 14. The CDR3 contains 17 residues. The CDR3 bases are TGTGCCAGCAGCCCATTGGGACAGGGGGCGAGCGTTGATGGCTACACCTTC. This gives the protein CASSPLGQGASVDGYTF.

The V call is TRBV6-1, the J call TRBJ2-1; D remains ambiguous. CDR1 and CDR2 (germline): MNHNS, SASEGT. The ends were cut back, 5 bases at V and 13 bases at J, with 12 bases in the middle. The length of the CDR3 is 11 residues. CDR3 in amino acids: CASSKDPTQFF. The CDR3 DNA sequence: TGTGCCAGCAGTAAGGACCCCACACAGTTCTTC.

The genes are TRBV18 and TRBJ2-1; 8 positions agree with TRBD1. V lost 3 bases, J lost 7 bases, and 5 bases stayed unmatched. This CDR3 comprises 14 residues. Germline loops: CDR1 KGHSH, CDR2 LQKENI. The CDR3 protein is CASSPQGAENEQFF. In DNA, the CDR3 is TGTGCCAGCTCACCTCAGGGGGCCGAAAATGAGCAGTTCTTC.

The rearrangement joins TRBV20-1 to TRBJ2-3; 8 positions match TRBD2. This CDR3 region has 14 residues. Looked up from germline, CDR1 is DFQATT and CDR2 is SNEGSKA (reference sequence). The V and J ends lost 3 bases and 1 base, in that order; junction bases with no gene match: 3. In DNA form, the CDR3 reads TGCAGTGCTAGTCGGGGGGGCCGCACAGATACGCAGTATTTT. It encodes CSASRGGRTDTQYF.

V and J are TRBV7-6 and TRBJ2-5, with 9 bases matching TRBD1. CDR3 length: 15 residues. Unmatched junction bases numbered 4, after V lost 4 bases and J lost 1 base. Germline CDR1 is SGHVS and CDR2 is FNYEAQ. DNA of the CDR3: TGTGCCAGCAGCTCTACGACAGGGGGCCAAGAGACCCAGTACTTC. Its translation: CASSSTTGGQETQYF.

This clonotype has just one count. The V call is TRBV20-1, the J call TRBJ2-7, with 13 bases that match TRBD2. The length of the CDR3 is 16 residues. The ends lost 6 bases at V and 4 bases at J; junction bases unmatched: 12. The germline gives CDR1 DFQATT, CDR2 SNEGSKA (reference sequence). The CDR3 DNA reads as TGCAGTGCGTCAGCTCCGGGACTAGCGGGGTCTTACGAGCAGTACTTC. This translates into CSASAPGLAGSYEQYF.

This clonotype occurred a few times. The CDR3 DNA is TGTGCCAGCAGCCAAACCGGGACCGAGCTGTTTTTT. Protein: CASSQTGTELFF. This rearrangement joins TRBV4-2 to TRBJ2-2; D tentatively reads TRBD1 or TRBD2 (5 bases each). This CDR3 comprises 12 residues. Looked up from germline, CDR1 is LGHNA and CDR2 is YNFKEQ. Trimming shortened V by 2 bases and J by 11 bases, and 9 bases separated the two germline ends.

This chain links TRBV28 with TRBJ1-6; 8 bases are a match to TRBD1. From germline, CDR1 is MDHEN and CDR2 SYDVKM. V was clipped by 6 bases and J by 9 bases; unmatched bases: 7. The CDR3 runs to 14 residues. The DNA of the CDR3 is TGTGCCAGCAGGGCGGGACAGGCTCGTTCACCCCTCCACTTT. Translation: CASRAGQARSPLHF.

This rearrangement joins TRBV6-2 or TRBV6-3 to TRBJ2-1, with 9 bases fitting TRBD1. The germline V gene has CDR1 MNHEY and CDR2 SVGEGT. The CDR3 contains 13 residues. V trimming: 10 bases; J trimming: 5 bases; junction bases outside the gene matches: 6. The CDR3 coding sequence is TGTGCCACTCGGACAGGGGTGAACAATGAGCAGTTCTTC. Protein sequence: CATRTGVNNEQFF.

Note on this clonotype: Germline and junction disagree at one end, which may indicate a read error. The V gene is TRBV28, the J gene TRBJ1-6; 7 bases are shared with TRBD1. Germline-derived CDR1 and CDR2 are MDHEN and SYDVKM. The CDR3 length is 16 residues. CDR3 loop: CTSSPPAGGDFPPLHF. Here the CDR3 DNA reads TGTACCAGCAGTCCGCCGGCAGGGGGGGATTTTCCACCCCTCCACTTT.

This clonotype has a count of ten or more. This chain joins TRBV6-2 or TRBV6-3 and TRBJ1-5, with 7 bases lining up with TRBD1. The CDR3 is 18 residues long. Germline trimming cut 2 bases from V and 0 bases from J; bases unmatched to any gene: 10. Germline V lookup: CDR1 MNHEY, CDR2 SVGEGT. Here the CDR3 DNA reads TGTGCCAGCAGTTACCTCCAGGGGGGAATTTATAGCAATCAGCCCCAGCATTTT. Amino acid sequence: CASSYLQGGIYSNQPQHF.

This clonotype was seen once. In nucleotides, the CDR3 is TGTGCCAGCAGTTTAAATGCCGGGACTAGAGTACTTGCAGATACGCAGTATTTT. It is translated as CASSLNAGTRVLADTQYF. This rearrangement joins TRBV28 to TRBJ2-3, with 8 bases identical to TRBD2. CDR1 MDHEN and CDR2 SYDVKM come from the germline V gene. V trimming: 2 bases; J trimming: 4 bases; junction bases outside the gene matches: 14. The CDR3 is made up of 18 amino acids.

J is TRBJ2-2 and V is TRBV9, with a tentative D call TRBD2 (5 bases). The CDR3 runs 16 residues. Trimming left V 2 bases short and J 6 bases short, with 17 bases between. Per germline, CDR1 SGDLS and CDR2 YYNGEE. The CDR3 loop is CASSVGLTSYAGELFF. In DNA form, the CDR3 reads TGTGCCAGCAGCGTCGGCCTCACTAGTTACGCCGGGGAGCTGTTTTTT. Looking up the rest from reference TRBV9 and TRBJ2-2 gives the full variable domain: DSGVTQTPKHLITATGQRVTLRCSPRSGDLSVYWYQQSLDQGLQFLIQYYNGEERAKGNILERFSAQQFPDLHSELNLSSLELGDSALYFCASSVGLTSYAGELFFGEGSRLTVL.

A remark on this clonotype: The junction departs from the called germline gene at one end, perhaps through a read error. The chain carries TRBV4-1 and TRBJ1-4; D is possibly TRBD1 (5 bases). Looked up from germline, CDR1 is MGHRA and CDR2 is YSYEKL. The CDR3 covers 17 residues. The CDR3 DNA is TGTGCCAGCAGCCTACTACAAACCCGGGACGGACATGAAAAACTGTTTTTT. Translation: CASSLLQTRDGHEKLFF.

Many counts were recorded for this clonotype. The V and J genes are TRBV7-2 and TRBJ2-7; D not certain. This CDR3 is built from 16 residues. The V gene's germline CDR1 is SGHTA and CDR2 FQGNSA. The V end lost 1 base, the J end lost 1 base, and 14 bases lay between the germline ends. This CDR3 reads CASSLEVVSPSYEQYF. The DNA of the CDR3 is TGTGCCAGCAGCTTAGAGGTCGTCAGCCCTTCCTACGAGCAGTACTTC.

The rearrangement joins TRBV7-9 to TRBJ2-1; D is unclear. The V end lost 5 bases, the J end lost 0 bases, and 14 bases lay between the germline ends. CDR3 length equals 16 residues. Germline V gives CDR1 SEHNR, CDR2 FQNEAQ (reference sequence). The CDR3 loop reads CASSVMPGSSYNEQFF. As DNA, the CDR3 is TGTGCCAGCAGCGTCATGCCTGGAAGCTCCTACAATGAGCAGTTCTTC.

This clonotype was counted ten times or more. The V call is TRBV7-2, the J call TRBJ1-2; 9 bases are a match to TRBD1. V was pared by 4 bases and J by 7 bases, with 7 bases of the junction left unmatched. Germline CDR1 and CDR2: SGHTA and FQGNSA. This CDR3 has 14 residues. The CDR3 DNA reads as TGTGCCAGCAGCTCGGGACAGGGAGGTAGTGGCTACACCTTC. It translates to CASSSGQGGSGYTF.

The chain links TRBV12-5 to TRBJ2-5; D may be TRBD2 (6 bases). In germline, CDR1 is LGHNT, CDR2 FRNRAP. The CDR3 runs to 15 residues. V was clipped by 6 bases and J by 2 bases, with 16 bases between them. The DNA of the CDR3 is TGTGCTAGTGGAGTAGAGGAGGGGTATCAAGAGACCCAGTACTTC. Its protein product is CASGVEEGYQETQYF.

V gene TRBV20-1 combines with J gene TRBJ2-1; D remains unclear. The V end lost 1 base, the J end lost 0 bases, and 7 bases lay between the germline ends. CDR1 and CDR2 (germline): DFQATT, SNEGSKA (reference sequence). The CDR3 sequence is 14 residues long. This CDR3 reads CSARGPDSYNEQFF. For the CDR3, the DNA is TGCAGTGCTAGAGGTCCCGACTCCTACAATGAGCAGTTCTTC.

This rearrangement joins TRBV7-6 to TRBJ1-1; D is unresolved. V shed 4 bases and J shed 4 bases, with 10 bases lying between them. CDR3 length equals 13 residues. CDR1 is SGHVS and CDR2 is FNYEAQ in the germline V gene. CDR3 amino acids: CASSYGPVTEAFF. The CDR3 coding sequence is TGTGCCAGCAGCTATGGACCGGTCACTGAAGCTTTCTTT.

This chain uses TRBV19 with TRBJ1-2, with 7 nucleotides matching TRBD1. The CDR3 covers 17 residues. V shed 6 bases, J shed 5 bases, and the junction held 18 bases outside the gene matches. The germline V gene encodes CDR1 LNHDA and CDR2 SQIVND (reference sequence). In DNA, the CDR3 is TGTGCCAGTAGGGACAGGACATTCCAGGTTATCGGATATGGCTACACCTTC. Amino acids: CASRDRTFQVIGYGYTF. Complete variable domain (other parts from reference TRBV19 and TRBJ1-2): DGGITQSPKYLFRKEGQNVTLSCEQNLNHDAMYWYRQDPGQGLRLIYYSQIVNDFQKGDIAEGYSVSREKKESFPLTVTSAQKNPTAFYLCASRDRTFQVIGYGYTFGSGTRLTVV.

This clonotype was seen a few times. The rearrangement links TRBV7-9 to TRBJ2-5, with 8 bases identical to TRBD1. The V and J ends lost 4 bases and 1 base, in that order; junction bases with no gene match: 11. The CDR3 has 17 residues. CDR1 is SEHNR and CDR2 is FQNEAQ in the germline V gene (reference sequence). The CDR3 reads CASSSVKGQEVQETQYF. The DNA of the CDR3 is TGTGCCAGCAGCTCCGTCAAGGGACAGGAGGTCCAAGAGACCCAGTACTTC.